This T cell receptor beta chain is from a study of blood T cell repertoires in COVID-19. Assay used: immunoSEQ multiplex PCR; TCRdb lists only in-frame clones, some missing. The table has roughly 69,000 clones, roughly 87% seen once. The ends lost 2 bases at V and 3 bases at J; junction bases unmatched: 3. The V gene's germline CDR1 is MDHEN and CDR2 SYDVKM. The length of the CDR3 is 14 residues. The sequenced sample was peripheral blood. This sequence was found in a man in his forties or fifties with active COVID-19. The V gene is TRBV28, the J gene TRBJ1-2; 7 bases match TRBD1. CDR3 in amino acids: CASSLTGEDYGYTF. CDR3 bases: TGTGCCAGCAGTTTAACAGGGGAAGACTATGGCTACACCTTC.